These 15 T cell receptor beta chains were sequenced from one sample in a study of blood T cell repertoires in COVID-19. Method: immunoSEQ multiplex PCR; TCRdb's copy keeps in-frame clones and lacks some. The profile shows 200,000 to 250,000 clones, 82% of them singletons. Sequencing was performed on PBMCs or T cells enriched from blood (not recorded which). The receptors shown here come from a man aged 35 to 55 who had recovered from COVID-19.

The chain carries TRBV24-1 and TRBJ1-1; no definite D call. The CDR3 consists of 12 residues. V was cut by 3 bases and J by 10 bases, with 11 bases left in between. CDR1 KGHDR and CDR2 SFDVKD come from the germline V gene. CDR3 bases: TGTGCCACCAGTGATGGCGTGGCGGCAGCTTTCTTT. Protein product: CATSDGVAAAFF.

This chain links TRBV6-5 with TRBJ1-1, with 10 bases that match TRBD1. CDR3 size: 13 residues. Germline trimming cut 4 bases from V and 4 bases from J; bases unmatched to any gene: 0. Per germline, CDR1 MNHEY and CDR2 SVGAGI. The CDR3, as DNA: TGTGCCAGCAGTTGGGACAGGGGCACTGAAGCTTTCTTT. Amino acids: CASSWDRGTEAFF.

This chain joins TRBV6-5 and TRBJ2-2; TRBD1 aligns across 9 bases. Germline V CDR1 and CDR2: MNHEY, SVGAGI. The CDR3 contains 14 residues. Losses at the gene ends were 4 bases for V and 3 bases for J; bases not matched to a gene: 0. Written as DNA, the CDR3 is TGTGCCAGCAGTTGGGACAGGGACACCGGGGAGCTGTTTTTT. Its translation is CASSWDRDTGELFF.

V and J are TRBV28 and TRBJ2-7, with 10 bases matching TRBD1. Germline loops: CDR1 MDHEN, CDR2 SYDVKM. J was trimmed by 7 bases and V by 10 bases; bases with no gene match: 10. The CDR3 is 13 amino acids. CDR3 sequence: CATLDRGLWEQYF. The CDR3 bases are TGTGCCACCTTAGACAGGGGGCTGTGGGAGCAGTACTTC.

This clone has a single count. The chain links TRBV7-9 to TRBJ2-1; 13 nucleotides align to TRBD2. V lost 5 bases and J lost 10; bases outside the gene matches: 11. CDR3 size: 16 residues. CDR1 SEHNR and CDR2 FQNEAQ come from the germline V gene (reference sequence). CDR3 amino acids: CASSPGLAGMDTEQFF. The CDR3 nucleotides read TGTGCCAGCAGCCCGGGACTAGCGGGGATGGACACCGAGCAGTTCTTC.

The chain couples TRBV21-1 to TRBJ2-1; the table's D call TRBD2 went unverified against the DNA. TRBV21-1 is given as a pseudogene. The CDR3 is 15 amino acids. The CDR3, as DNA: TGTGCCAGCGCGTTTAAGCGGGACTTGGACAATGAGCAGTTCTTC. Amino acids: CASAFKRDLDNEQFF.

This rearrangement joins TRBV2 to TRBJ2-7; 8 nucleotides match TRBD1. The junction had 5 bases not matched to a gene; V was cut back by 7 bases and J by 0 bases. Germline V lookup: CDR1 SNHLY, CDR2 FYNNEI. The CDR3 has 14 residues. This chain's CDR3 is CASKWGTGSYEQYF. CDR3 in DNA: TGTGCCAGCAAATGGGGGACAGGCTCCTACGAGCAGTACTTC.

V and J are TRBV29-1 and TRBJ1-2, with 12 bases matching TRBD1. Germline V CDR1 and CDR2: SQVTM, ANQGSEA. The junction had 3 bases not matched to a gene; V was cut back by 7 bases and J by 3 bases. This CDR3 comprises 13 residues. The CDR3 DNA reads as TGCAGCGCCGGGACAGGGGGCGACTATGGCTACACCTTC. Its translation: CSAGTGGDYGYTF.

The genes are TRBV7-9 and TRBJ2-1; 7 bases agree with TRBD2. The CDR3 covers 14 residues. CDR1 SEHNR and CDR2 FQNEAQ come from the germline V gene (reference sequence). The V and J ends lost 5 bases and 11 bases, in that order; junction bases with no gene match: 12. CDR3 residues: CASSPYLADGKQFF. The CDR3 DNA reads as TGTGCCAGCAGCCCGTACCTAGCGGACGGGAAGCAGTTCTTC.

The J gene is TRBJ1-1, the V gene TRBV5-5, with 9 nucleotides matching TRBD1. The CDR3 runs to 15 residues. Germline lookup yields CDR1 SGHKS and CDR2 YYEKEE (reference sequence). The ends lost 2 bases at V and 5 bases at J; junction bases unmatched: 7. CDR3 amino acids: CASSFSGTGHTEAFF. In DNA form, the CDR3 reads TGTGCCAGCAGCTTTTCCGGGACAGGGCATACTGAAGCTTTCTTT.

This rearrangement joins TRBV2 to TRBJ2-4; TRBD1 aligns across 9 bases. CDR1 is SNHLY and CDR2 is FYNNEI in the germline V gene. The CDR3 loop spans 15 amino acids. V shed 6 bases and J 3 bases; nucleotides not matched to a gene: 6. The CDR3 here is CASRRQGDSKNIQYF. The CDR3 coding sequence is TGTGCCAGCAGAAGACAGGGGGATAGCAAAAACATTCAGTACTTC.

The rearrangement joins TRBV5-1 to TRBJ1-1; D unresolved. This CDR3 comprises 14 residues. Trimming pared 0 bases from V and 0 bases from J, leaving 6 bases between. The germline V gene encodes CDR1 SGHRS and CDR2 YFSETQ. The CDR3 DNA sequence: TGCGCCAGCAGCTTGGCCCAGTTGAACACTGAAGCTTTCTTT. This sequence encodes CASSLAQLNTEAFF.

The chain combines TRBV18 with TRBJ2-1; TRBD1 is a possible D gene (5 bases). Trimming shortened V by 2 bases and J by 3 bases, and 14 bases separated the two germline ends. The CDR3 runs to 16 residues. Germline CDR1 and CDR2: KGHSH and LQKENI. The DNA of the CDR3 is TGTGCCAGCTCACCAGACGGCAGGGCTAACTACAATGAGCAGTTCTTC. Protein sequence: CASSPDGRANYNEQFF.

V usage is TRBV28 and J usage is TRBJ2-7; the match to TRBD2 covers 10 bases. Germline-derived CDR1 and CDR2 are MDHEN and SYDVKM. V lost 4 bases to trimming and J lost 3 bases; unmatched junction nucleotides: 3. This CDR3 region has 14 residues. The CDR3: CASSSASGSYEQYF. In DNA form, the CDR3 reads TGTGCCAGCAGTTCCGCTAGCGGGAGCTACGAGCAGTACTTC. Full variable domain (outside the CDR3, taken from reference TRBV28 and TRBJ2-7): DVKVTQSSRYLVKRTGEKVFLECVQDMDHENMFWYRQDPGLGLRLIYFSYDVKMKEKGDIPEGYSVSREKKERFSLILESASTNQTSMYLCASSSASGSYEQYFGPGTRLTVT.

This clone was observed a handful of times. The chain combines TRBV29-1 with TRBJ1-4; D unclear. V dropped 4 bases and J dropped 6 bases, with 9 bases sitting between them. Germline lookup yields CDR1 SQVTM and CDR2 ANQGSEA. The CDR3 is 12 residues long. This chain's CDR3 is CSVGSGYEKLFF. CDR3 sequence (DNA): TGCAGCGTTGGGTCCGGGTATGAAAAACTGTTTTTT.